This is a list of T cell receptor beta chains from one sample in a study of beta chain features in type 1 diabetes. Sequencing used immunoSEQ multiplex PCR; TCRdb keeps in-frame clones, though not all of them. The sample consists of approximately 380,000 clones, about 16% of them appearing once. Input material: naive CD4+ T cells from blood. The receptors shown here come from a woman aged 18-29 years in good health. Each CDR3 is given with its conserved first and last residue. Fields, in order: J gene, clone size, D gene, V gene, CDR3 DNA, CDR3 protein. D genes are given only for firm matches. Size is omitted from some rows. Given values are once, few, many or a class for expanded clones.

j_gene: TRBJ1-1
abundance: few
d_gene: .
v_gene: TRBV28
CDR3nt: TGTGCCAGTAGAGCTTGGGCAGGTCTGGGCACTGAAGCTTTCTTT
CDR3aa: CASRAWAGLGTEAFF

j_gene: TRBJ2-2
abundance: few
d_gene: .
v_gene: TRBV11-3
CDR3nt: TGTGCCAGCAGCCCAGCGTGGGCCGGGGAGCTGTTTTTT
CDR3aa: CASSPAWAGELFF

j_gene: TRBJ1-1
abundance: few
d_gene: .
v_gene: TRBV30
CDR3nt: TGTGCCTGGCTTCAACTCGGGACTGAAGCTTTCTTT
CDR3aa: CAWLQLGTEAFF

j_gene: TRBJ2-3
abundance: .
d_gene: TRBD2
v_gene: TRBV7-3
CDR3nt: TGTGCCAGCAGCTTAATGTCGGCTAGCGGGAACACAGATACGCAGTATTTT
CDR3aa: CASSLMSASGNTDTQYF

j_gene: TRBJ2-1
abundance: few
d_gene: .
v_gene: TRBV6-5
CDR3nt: TGTGCCAGCAGTTTTTCCAGGGACAATGAGCAGTTCTTC
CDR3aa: CASSFSRDNEQFF

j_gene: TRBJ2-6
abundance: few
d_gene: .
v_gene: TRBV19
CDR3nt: TGTGCCAGCGGTGGCAGGGAAGGCTCTGGGGCCAACGTCCTGACTTTC
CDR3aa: CASGGREGSGANVLTF

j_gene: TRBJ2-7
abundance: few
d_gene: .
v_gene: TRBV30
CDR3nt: TGTGCCTGGAGTGTTTTAGTAGACGAGCAGTACTTC
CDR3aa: CAWSVLVDEQYF

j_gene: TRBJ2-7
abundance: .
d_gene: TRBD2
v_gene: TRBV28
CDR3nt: TGTGCCAGCAGTCCTCCTCTAGCGGGAGTGATTAACGAGCAGTACTTC
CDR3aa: CASSPPLAGVINEQYF

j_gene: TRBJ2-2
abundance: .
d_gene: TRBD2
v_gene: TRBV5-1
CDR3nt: TGCGCCAGGACCTCCGCGGGGGATTCCGGGGAGCTGTTTTTT
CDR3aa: CARTSAGDSGELFF

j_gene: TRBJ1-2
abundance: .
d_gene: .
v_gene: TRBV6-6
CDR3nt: TGTGCCAGCAGGACCACAGCTACCTATGGCTACACCTTC
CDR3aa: CASRTTATYGYTF

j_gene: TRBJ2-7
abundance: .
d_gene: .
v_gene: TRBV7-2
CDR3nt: TGTGCCAGCAGCATCACGCTCTACGAGCAGTACTTC
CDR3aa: CASSITLYEQYF

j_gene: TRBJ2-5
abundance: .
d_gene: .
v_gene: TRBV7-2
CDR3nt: TGTGCCAGCAGCTTACCTCCGGGAGAGACCCAGTACTTC
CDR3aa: CASSLPPGETQYF

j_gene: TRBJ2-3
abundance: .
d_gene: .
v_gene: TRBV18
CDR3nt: TGTGCCAGCTCACCACCGTCCCAGGCGGATACGCAGTATTTT
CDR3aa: CASSPPSQADTQYF

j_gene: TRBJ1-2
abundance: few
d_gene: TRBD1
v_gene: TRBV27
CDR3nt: TGTGCCAGTGGGACAGCCACTTATGGCTACACCTTC
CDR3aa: CASGTATYGYTF

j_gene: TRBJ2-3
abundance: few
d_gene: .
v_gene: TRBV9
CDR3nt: TGTGCCAGCAGTCTAGATTCTTCCACAGATACGCAGTATTTT
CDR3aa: CASSLDSSTDTQYF

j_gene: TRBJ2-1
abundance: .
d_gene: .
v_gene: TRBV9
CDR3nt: TGTGCCAGCAGCGCAGCACACGGCGGTGAGCAGTTCTTC
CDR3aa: CASSAAHGGEQFF

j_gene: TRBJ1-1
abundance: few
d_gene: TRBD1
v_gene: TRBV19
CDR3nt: TGTGCCAGTAGTATAGTGGGACAGTGGAACACTGAAGCTTTCTTT
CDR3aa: CASSIVGQWNTEAFF

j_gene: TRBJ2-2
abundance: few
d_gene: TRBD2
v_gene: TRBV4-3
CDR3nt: TGCGCCAGCAGCCAAGGGGGAAGCGGGAGGGCCACCGGGGAGCTGTTTTTT
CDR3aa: CASSQGGSGRATGELFF

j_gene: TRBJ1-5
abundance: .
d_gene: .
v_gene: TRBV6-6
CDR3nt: TGTGCCAGCAGATCACAGGGTCAGCCCCAGCATTTT
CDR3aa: CASRSQGQPQHF

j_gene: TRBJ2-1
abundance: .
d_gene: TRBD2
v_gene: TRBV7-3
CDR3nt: TGTGCCAGCAGCTTACTAGCGGGAACATCCTACAATGAGCAGTTCTTC
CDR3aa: CASSLLAGTSYNEQFF

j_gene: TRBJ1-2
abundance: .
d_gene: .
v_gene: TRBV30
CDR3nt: TGTGCCTGGAGTCCAGGGGACTATGGCTACACCTTC
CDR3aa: CAWSPGDYGYTF

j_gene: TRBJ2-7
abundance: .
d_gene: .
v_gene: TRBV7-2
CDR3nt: TGTGCCAGCAGCCCGGGACTGGACGCATACGAGCAGTACTTC
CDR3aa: CASSPGLDAYEQYF

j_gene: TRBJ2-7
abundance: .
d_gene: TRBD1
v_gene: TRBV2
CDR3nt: TGTGCCAGCGGGACAGGGAAATTAAGCTACGAGCAGTACTTC
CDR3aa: CASGTGKLSYEQYF

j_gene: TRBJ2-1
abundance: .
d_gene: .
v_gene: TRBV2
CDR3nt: TGTGCCAGCAGTGTTGACGCTAGCTTTGATGAGCAGTTCTTC
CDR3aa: CASSVDASFDEQFF

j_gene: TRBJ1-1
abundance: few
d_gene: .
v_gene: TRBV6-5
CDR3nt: TGTGCCAGCAGTTTGGGGAGGGGAACTGAAGCTTTCTTT
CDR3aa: CASSLGRGTEAFF

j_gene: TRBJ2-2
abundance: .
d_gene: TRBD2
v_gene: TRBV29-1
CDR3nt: TGCAGCGTTGAAAGGGGGACTAGCGGGGGACCGAACACCGGGGAGCTGTTTTTT
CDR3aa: CSVERGTSGGPNTGELFF

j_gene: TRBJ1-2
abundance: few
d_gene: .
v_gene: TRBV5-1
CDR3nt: TGCGCCAGCAGCTTCGACGGGGCTAACTATGGCTACACCTTC
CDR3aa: CASSFDGANYGYTF

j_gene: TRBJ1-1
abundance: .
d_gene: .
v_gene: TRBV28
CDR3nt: TGTGCCAGCAGTTTTAGGGGCCGCAAAGCTTTCTTT
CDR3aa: CASSFRGRKAFF

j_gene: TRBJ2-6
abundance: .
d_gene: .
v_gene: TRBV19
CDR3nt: TGTGCCACCTCAGTACAGGGCCCTGGGGCCAACGTCCTGACTTTC
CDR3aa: CATSVQGPGANVLTF

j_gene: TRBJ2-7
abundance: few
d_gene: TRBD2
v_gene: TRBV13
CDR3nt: TGTGCCAGCAACCATTCCCCGACTAGCGGGACCACCGAGCAGTACTTC
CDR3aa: CASNHSPTSGTTEQYF

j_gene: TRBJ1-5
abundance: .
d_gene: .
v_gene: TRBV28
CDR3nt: TGTGCCAGCAGTGTGACAGGTGTTAGCAATCAGCCCCAGCATTTT
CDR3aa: CASSVTGVSNQPQHF

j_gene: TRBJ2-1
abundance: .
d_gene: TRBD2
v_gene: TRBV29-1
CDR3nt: TGCAGCGTTGAAAGAGGACTAGCGGGTTCCTCCTACAATGAGCAGTTCTTC
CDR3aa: CSVERGLAGSSYNEQFF

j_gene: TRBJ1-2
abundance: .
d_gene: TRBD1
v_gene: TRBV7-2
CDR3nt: TGTGCCAGCAGCTCTCCGAATAACAGGGGGCGCTTAGGGTATGGCTACACCTTC
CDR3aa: CASSSPNNRGRLGYGYTF

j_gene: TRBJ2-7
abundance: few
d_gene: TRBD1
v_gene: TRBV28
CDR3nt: TGTGCCAGCACCGAAGGACAGGCCCAGTACTTC
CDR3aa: CASTEGQAQYF

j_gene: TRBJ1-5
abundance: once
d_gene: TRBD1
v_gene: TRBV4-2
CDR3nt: TGTGCCAGCAGCCAAGACGGGACAGGGAGCGGTCAGCCCCAGCATTTT
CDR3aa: CASSQDGTGSGQPQHF

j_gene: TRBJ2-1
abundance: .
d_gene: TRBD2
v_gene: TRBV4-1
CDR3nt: TGCGCCAGCAGCCTTACTCGGACTAGCGGGAGATTTGAGCAGTTCTTC
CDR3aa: CASSLTRTSGRFEQFF

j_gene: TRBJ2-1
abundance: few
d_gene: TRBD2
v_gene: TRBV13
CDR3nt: TGTGCCAGCAGCTTAGGCCGACTAGCGGGCTACAATGAGCAGTTCTTC
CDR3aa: CASSLGRLAGYNEQFF

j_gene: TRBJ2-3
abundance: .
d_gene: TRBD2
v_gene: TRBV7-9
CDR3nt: TGCGCCAGCAGCCCGCTTATCAGGACTAGCGGGACGCAGTATTTT
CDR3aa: CASSPLIRTSGTQYF

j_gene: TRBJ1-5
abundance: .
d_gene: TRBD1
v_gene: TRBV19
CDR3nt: TGTGCCAGTCATGCCCCGGGACAGCAAGGTGGCAATCAGCCCCAGCATTTT
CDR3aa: CASHAPGQQGGNQPQHF

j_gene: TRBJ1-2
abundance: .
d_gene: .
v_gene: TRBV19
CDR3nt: TGTGCCAGTATCCCGACCGACAGAAACTATGGCTACACCTTC
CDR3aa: CASIPTDRNYGYTF

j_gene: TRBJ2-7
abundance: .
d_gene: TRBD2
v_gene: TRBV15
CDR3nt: TGTGCCACCAGCTACGGACTAGCGGGATATTTGTCAGGGCAGTACTTC
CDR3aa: CATSYGLAGYLSGQYF